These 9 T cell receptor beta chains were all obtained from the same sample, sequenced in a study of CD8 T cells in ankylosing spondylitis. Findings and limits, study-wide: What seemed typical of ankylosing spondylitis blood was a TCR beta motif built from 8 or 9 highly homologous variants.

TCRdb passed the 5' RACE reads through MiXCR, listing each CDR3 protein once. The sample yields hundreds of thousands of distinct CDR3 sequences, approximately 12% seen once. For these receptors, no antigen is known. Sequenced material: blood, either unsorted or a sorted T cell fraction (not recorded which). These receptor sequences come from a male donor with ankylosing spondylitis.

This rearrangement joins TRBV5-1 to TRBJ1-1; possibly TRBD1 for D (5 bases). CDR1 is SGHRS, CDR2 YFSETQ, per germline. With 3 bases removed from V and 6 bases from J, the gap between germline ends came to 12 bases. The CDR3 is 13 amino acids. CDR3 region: CASSYGTYSEAFF. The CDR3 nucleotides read TGCGCCAGCAGCTATGGGACCTATTCTGAAGCTTTCTTT.

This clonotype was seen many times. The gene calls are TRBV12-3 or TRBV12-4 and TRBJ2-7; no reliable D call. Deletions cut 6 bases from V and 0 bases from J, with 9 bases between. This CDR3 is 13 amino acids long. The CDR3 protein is CASSRTISYEQYF. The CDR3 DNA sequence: TGTGCCAGCAGCCGGACGATCTCCTACGAGCAGTACTTC.

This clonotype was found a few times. The CDR3: CASSQGVTGDEDNQPQHF. In nucleotides, the CDR3 is TGCGCCAGCAGCCAAGGAGTGACAGGGGATGAAGACAATCAGCCCCAGCATTTT. This chain links TRBV4-3 with TRBJ1-5, with 8 bases matching TRBD1. This CDR3 has 18 amino acids. The germline gives CDR1 LGHNA, CDR2 YSLEER. Germline trimming cut 1 base from V and 3 bases from J; bases unmatched to any gene: 11.

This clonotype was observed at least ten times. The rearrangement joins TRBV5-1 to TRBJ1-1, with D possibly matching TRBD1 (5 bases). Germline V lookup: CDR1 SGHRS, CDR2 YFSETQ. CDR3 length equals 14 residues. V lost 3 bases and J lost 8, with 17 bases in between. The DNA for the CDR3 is TGCGCCAGCAGCTCTACCGGGACCGCCGAAGAAGCTTTCTTT. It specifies CASSSTGTAEEAFF.

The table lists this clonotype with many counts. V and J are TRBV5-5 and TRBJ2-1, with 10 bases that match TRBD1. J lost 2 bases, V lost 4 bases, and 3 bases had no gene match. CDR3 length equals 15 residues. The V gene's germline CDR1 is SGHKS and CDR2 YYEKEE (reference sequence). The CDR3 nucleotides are TGTGCCAGCAGCCGCGGACAGGGGGCCTACAATGAGCAGTTCTTC. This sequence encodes CASSRGQGAYNEQFF.

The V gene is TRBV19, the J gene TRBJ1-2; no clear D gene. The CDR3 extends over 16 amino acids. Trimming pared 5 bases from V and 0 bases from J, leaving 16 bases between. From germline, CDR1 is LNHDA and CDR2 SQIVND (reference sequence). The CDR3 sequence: CASSPFLAVTNYGYTF. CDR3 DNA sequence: TGTGCCAGTAGTCCGTTTCTTGCGGTGACTAACTATGGCTACACCTTC.

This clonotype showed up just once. The CDR3 DNA sequence: TGCGCCAGCAGACTAGCTCCCCAAGAGACCCAGTACTTC. Amino acid sequence: CASRLAPQETQYF. J is TRBJ2-5 and V is TRBV5-1, with D perhaps matching TRBD2 (6 bases). Germline values: CDR1 SGHRS, CDR2 YFSETQ. The CDR3 sequence is 13 residues long. Trimming cost V 5 bases and J 1 base, with 9 bases left between them.

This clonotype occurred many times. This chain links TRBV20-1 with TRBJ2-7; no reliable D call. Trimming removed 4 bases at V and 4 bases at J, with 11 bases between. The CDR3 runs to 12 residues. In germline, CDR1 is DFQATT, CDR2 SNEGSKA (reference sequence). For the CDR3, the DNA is TGCAGTGCTATGTTTTCTACTTACGAGCAGTACTTC. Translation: CSAMFSTYEQYF.

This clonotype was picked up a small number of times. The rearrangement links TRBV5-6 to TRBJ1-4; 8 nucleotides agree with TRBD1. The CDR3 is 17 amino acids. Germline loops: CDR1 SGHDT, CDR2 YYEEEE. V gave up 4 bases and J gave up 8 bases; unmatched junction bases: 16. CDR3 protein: CASSRTGNLQIEEKLFF. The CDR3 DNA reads TGTGCCAGCAGCCGGACAGGGAACCTGCAGATAGAGGAAAAACTGTTTTTT.